These 14 T cell receptor beta chains were sequenced from one sample in a study of regulatory T cells in long-lasting Graves disease. As for time point: newly diagnosed GD, antithyroid drugs for less than 3 months. Extracted RNA from PBMCs served as the source of the TCR library. The authors built TCR beta libraries using iRepertoire HTBI primers and Arm-PCR of CDR3 regions. TCRdb re-called the multiplex PCR reads with MiXCR, one entry per CDR3 protein. Counted here are 400,000 to 450,000 distinct CDR3 sequences, about 16% occurring once; the ten biggest clones make up about 10%. These data also featured in a second study, about T cells in Graves' hyperthyroidism and ophthalmopathy.

Specimen: peripheral blood mononuclear cells (PBMCs), collected at new diagnosis, from a patient treated with antithyroid drugs. These receptors originate from a woman in her twenties or thirties with Graves disease.

This clonotype was seen many times. This rearrangement joins TRBV27 to TRBJ2-7; 10 bases are a match to TRBD1. CDR1 MNHEY and CDR2 SMNVEV come from the germline V gene (reference sequence). V lost 7 bases and J lost 4; bases outside the gene matches: 10. The CDR3 sequence is 15 residues long. The CDR3 coding sequence is TGTGCCAGCAACAATCGGGACAGGGGTCCGTACGAGCAGTACTTC. As protein: CASNNRDRGPYEQYF.

Details on this clonotype: Sequence at one end of the junction differs from germline and may be a read error. The chain is built from TRBV11-2 and TRBJ2-4, with D perhaps TRBD1 (5 bases). Per germline, CDR1 SGHAT and CDR2 FQNNGV. This CDR3 has 14 amino acids. The CDR3 reads CASSQGIAKNIQYF. The CDR3 DNA is TGCGCCAGCAGCCAGGGAATAGCCAAAAACATTCAGTACTTC. The full variable domain, completed using reference TRBV11-2 and TRBJ2-4, is EAGVAQSPRYKIIEKRQSVAFWCNPISGHATLYWYQQILGQGPKLLIQFQNNGVVDDSQLPKDRFSAERLKGVDSTLKIQPAKLEDSAVYLCASSQGIAKNIQYFGAGTRLSVL.

The V and J genes are TRBV30 and TRBJ2-3; 10 bases are shared with TRBD2. Germline CDR1 is GTSNPN and CDR2 is SVGIG (reference sequence). V lost 0 bases to trimming and J lost 5 bases; unmatched junction nucleotides: 8. The CDR3 contains 16 residues. The CDR3 coding sequence is TGTGCCTGGAGTGTAGCGACTAGCGGGCTGGGAGATACGCAGTATTTT. Encoded protein: CAWSVATSGLGDTQYF.

This clonotype was seen ten or more times. V gene TRBV28 combines with J gene TRBJ2-7; 7 bases match TRBD2. V shed 1 base, J shed 6 bases, and the junction held 9 bases outside the gene matches. The CDR3 is 15 residues long. In germline, CDR1 is MDHEN, CDR2 SYDVKM. This CDR3 reads CASSLSGGSLLEQYF. CDR3 nucleotide sequence: TGTGCCAGCAGTTTATCGGGCGGGAGTCTACTCGAGCAGTACTTC. Using reference TRBV28 and TRBJ2-7 for the parts outside the CDR3, the full variable domain is DVKVTQSSRYLVKRTGEKVFLECVQDMDHENMFWYRQDPGLGLRLIYFSYDVKMKEKGDIPEGYSVSREKKERFSLILESASTNQTSMYLCASSLSGGSLLEQYFGPGTRLTVT.

This clonotype was detected ten times or more. The chain's CDR3 is CASSLTPYRSSGRGLETQYF. CDR3 in DNA: TGTGCCAGCAGCTTAACTCCCTATCGCTCTAGCGGGAGAGGGCTAGAGACCCAGTACTTC. The chain employs TRBV7-3 and TRBJ2-5; 10 nucleotides match TRBD2. Trimming took 0 bases from V and 4 from J; bases not matched to a gene: 17. The CDR3 covers 20 residues. The germline V gene has CDR1 SGHTA and CDR2 FQGTGA.

This clonotype was found a few times. This rearrangement joins TRBV28 to TRBJ2-7, with D possibly being TRBD2 (6 bases). Trimming removed 0 bases from V and 5 bases from J, with 11 bases in between. The CDR3 sequence is 14 residues long. Germline V gene sequence: CDR1 MDHEN, CDR2 SYDVKM. The CDR3 protein is CASSLWGGINEQYF. The CDR3 bases are TGTGCCAGCAGTTTATGGGGCGGGATTAACGAGCAGTACTTC.

The sample holds a few counts of this clonotype. The V and J genes are TRBV19 and TRBJ2-1; 8 bases are a match to TRBD1. J lost 6 bases, V lost 7 bases, and 5 bases had no gene match. CDR1 is LNHDA, CDR2 SQIVND, per germline (reference sequence). The CDR3 covers 13 residues. CDR3 amino acids: CASTGQGPNEQFF. The CDR3 DNA reads TGTGCCAGTACCGGACAGGGACCCAATGAGCAGTTCTTC. Based on the CDR3 plus reference TRBV19 and TRBJ2-1, the full variable domain is DGGITQSPKYLFRKEGQNVTLSCEQNLNHDAMYWYRQDPGQGLRLIYYSQIVNDFQKGDIAEGYSVSREKKESFPLTVTSAQKNPTAFYLCASTGQGPNEQFFGPGTRLTVL.

The chain recombines TRBV5-1 with TRBJ2-7; 10 bases align to TRBD1. The length of the CDR3 is 15 residues. Per the germline V gene, CDR1 is SGHRS and CDR2 is YFSETQ. With V trimmed by 2 bases and J by 5 bases, 7 bases remained unmatched. The CDR3: CASSLGDRGLDEQYF. The CDR3 DNA follows: TGCGCCAGCAGCTTAGGGGACAGGGGCTTGGACGAGCAGTACTTC.

This clonotype was recorded many times. The genes are TRBV7-6 and TRBJ2-2; 8 bases fit TRBD1. The V segment lost 5 bases and the J segment 8 bases; nucleotides outside the gene matches: 4. Germline V gene lookup returns CDR1 SGHVS and CDR2 FNYEAQ. There are 13 residues in the CDR3. CDR3 loop: CASSVHRGGELFF. In nucleotides, the CDR3 is TGTGCCAGCAGCGTCCACAGGGGGGGGGAGCTGTTTTTT.

With regard to this clonotype: A read error is possible here, since a much larger clone lies one base away. This chain joins TRBV5-1 and TRBJ2-7, with D possibly being TRBD2 (6 bases). The germline CDR1 and CDR2 sequences are SGHRS and YFSETQ. This CDR3 contains 15 residues. CDR3 sequence: CASSFPGRPSYEKYF. The CDR3 DNA sequence: TGCGCCAGCAGCTTCCCTGGGAGGCCCTCCTACGAGAAGTACTTC.

The sample holds a few counts of this clonotype. The junction and the germline gene differ at one end; a read error may be behind it. The chain is built from TRBV4-1 and TRBJ2-1, with D possibly TRBD2 on 6 matching bases. CDR1 MGHRA and CDR2 YSYEKL come from the germline V gene. The CDR3 loop spans 15 amino acids. This CDR3 is CASSQGLTPYNEQFF. CDR3 sequence (DNA): TGTGCCAGCAGCCAAGGACTAACCCCCTACAATGAGCAGTTCTTC.

This clonotype came up many times. The chain couples TRBV6-6 to TRBJ2-1; TRBD2 is a possible D gene (5 bases). The V gene's germline CDR1 is MNHNY and CDR2 SVGAGI (reference sequence). Trimming left V 0 bases short and J 6 bases short, with 12 bases between. The CDR3 covers 15 residues. The CDR3 nucleotides read TGTGCCAGCAGTTACTCGAGAGGGAGAGTCAATGAGCAGTTCTTC. Its protein is CASSYSRGRVNEQFF.

A note on this clonotype: This may come from a read error, since a much larger clone is one base off. This rearrangement joins TRBV12-3 or TRBV12-4 to TRBJ2-2; 9 bases are shared with TRBD2. The CDR3 is made up of 15 amino acids. CDR3 DNA: TGTGCCAGCAGTTTGTCAAGCGGGAGGTCCGGGGAGCCGTTTTTT. Its protein product is CASSLSSGRSGEPFF.

A few counts support this clonotype. This chain links TRBV9 with TRBJ1-4; 8 bases fit TRBD1. J gave up 8 bases and V 5 bases, and 11 bases lay outside the gene matches. The V gene's germline CDR1 is SGDLS and CDR2 YYNGEE. CDR3 length equals 15 residues. The CDR3 DNA reads as TGTGCCAGCAGGCCCTCCAGGGGGCGGTGGGAAAAACTGTTTTTT. Its protein product is CASRPSRGRWEKLFF.